This T cell receptor (beta chain) appears in the sequencing data of a study of identical twins. The cDNA had a unique molecular identifier and a template-switch universal primer site. TCRdb reprocessed the 5' RACE reads via MiXCR and lists one record per CDR3 protein. Of 1.5 million to 2 million distinct CDR3 sequences in the sample, around 29% were seen once. In its sample, this clonotype was seen many times. This receptor was taken from a newborn girl in good health. Sequenced material: cord blood.

The CDR3 DNA follows: TGTGCCAGCAGCCAAGATCTAGCGGGAGACACAGATACGCAGTATTTT. Encoded protein: CASSQDLAGDTDTQYF. The rearrangement links TRBV4-2 to TRBJ2-3; 10 nucleotides align to TRBD2. Trimming removed 0 bases from V and 2 bases from J; junction bases left unmatched: 2. There are 16 residues in the CDR3. The germline V gene has CDR1 LGHNA and CDR2 YNFKEQ.